Presented here are 5 T cell receptor beta chains from one specimen sequenced in a study of technical replicates of blood from a handful of donors. Clones were read by immunoSEQ multiplex PCR, and TCRdb kept only the in-frame ones, dropping some. The data contain over 75,000 clones, around 97% of them singletons. Sequencing input: T cells isolated from PBMCs. Source of these receptors: a human donor in good health.

The V gene is TRBV5-1, the J gene TRBJ2-2, with 7 bases identical to TRBD2. V lost 4 bases to trimming and J lost 1 base; unmatched junction nucleotides: 10. Germline assignment: CDR1 SGHRS and CDR2 YFSETQ. The CDR3 has 17 amino acids. CDR3 loop: CASSQRSGTGNTGELFF. DNA for the CDR3: TGCGCCAGCAGCCAAAGGAGCGGGACGGGGAACACCGGGGAGCTGTTTTTT.

V is TRBV14 and J is TRBJ2-7; 11 bases are shared with TRBD1. Germline V CDR1 and CDR2: SGHDN, FVKESK. The CDR3 runs to 19 residues. After removal of 0 bases from V and 2 bases from J, the junction contained 12 bases not matched to a gene. CDR3 nucleotides: TGTGCCAGCAGCCAAGACTCCGGGACAGGGGGTCGGTACCCCTACGAGCAGTACTTC. This translates into CASSQDSGTGGRYPYEQYF.

The chain combines TRBV28 with TRBJ1-5; 8 nucleotides align to TRBD1. The CDR3 totals 20 residues. Trimming at V came to 4 bases and at J to 1 base, leaving 18 bases not matched to a gene. The germline V gene has CDR1 MDHEN and CDR2 SYDVKM. The DNA of the CDR3 is TGTGCCAGCAGTTCCTTGGACAGGGTCCGTTTCGGAGTGAGCAATCAGCCCCAGCATTTT. Protein product: CASSSLDRVRFGVSNQPQHF.

The gene calls are TRBV9 and TRBJ1-6, with D possibly TRBD1 on 6 matching bases. The germline gives CDR1 SGDLS, CDR2 YYNGEE. The ends were cut back, 2 bases at V and 0 bases at J, with 12 bases in the middle. The CDR3 is made up of 17 amino acids. CDR3 region: CASSVGGGSSYNSPLHF. The DNA for the CDR3 is TGTGCCAGCAGCGTGGGAGGGGGGAGCTCCTATAATTCACCCCTCCACTTT.

This clone occurred a few times. This chain uses TRBV18 with TRBJ2-2; 8 bases align to TRBD1. The CDR3 length is 17 residues. Germline trimming cut 2 bases from V and 0 bases from J; bases unmatched to any gene: 5. Looked up from germline, CDR1 is KGHSH and CDR2 is LQKENI. The DNA of the CDR3 is TGTGCCAGCTCACCATGGGGGACAGGTGCGAACACCGGGGAGCTGTTTTTT. Protein sequence: CASSPWGTGANTGELFF. Based on the CDR3 plus reference TRBV18 and TRBJ2-2, the full variable domain is NAGVMQNPRHLVRRRGQEARLRCSPMKGHSHVYWYRQLPEEGLKFMVYLQKENIIDESGMPKERFSAEFPKEGPSILRIQQVVRGDSAAYFCASSPWGTGANTGELFFGEGSRLTVL.